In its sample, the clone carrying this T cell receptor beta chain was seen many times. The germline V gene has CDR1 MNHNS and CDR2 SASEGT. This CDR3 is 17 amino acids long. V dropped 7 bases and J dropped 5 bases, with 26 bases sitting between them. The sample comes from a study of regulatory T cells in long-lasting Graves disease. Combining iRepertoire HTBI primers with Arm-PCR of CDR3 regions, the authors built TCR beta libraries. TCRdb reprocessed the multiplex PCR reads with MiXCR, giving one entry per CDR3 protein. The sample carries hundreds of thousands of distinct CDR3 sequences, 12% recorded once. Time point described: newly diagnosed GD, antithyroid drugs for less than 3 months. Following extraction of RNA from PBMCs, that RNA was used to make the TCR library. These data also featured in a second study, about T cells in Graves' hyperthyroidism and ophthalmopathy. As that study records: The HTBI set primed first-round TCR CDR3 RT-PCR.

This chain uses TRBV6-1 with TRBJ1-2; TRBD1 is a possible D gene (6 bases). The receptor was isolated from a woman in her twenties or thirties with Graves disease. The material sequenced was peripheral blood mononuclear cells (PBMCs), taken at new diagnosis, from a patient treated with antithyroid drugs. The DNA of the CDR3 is TGTGCCAGCAACCAATTCCGGGACACCCTTAGGGGGTATGGCTACACCTTC. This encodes CASNQFRDTLRGYGYTF.